The 21 T cell receptor beta chains below all came from one sample that was sequenced in a study of cytomegalovirus exposure and HLA in healthy donors. With 60 Vbeta and 13 Jbeta primers, the PCR was carried out. The data were produced by immunoSEQ multiplex PCR, yet TCRdb's version contains in-frame clones alone and is incomplete. The table records around 110,000 clones, less than 80% of them present only once. The sequenced sample was PBMCs. Receptors originate from a woman aged 35 to 49 in good health and CMV-seropositive.

The chain recombines TRBV28 with TRBJ2-5, with D possibly matching TRBD2 (5 bases). From germline, CDR1 is MDHEN and CDR2 SYDVKM. The ends were cut back, 4 bases at V and 7 bases at J, with 10 bases in the middle. This CDR3 has 12 amino acids. The CDR3 nucleotides are TGTGCCAGCAGTTGGGAGACGGGGACCCAGTACTTC. It translates to CASSWETGTQYF.

The chain recombines TRBV6-6 with TRBJ1-5; D gene uncertain. Trimming left V 2 bases short and J 5 bases short, with 10 bases between. Germline V gene data show CDR1 as MNHNY and CDR2 as SVGAGI (reference sequence). The length of the CDR3 is 14 residues. The CDR3 DNA follows: TGTGCCAGCAGTTACCCCGTATCCCATCAGCCCCAGCATTTT. Translating gives CASSYPVSHQPQHF.

The V gene is TRBV5-6, the J gene TRBJ2-3; no clear D. With 3 bases removed from V and 2 bases from J, the gap between germline ends came to 7 bases. In germline, CDR1 is SGHDT, CDR2 YYEEEE. The CDR3 contains 13 residues. CDR3 amino acids: CASSSTFTDTQYF. The CDR3 nucleotides are TGTGCCAGCAGCTCCACTTTCACAGATACGCAGTATTTT.

The gene calls are TRBV5-4 and TRBJ1-1; D gene unclear. V lost 0 bases, J lost 7 bases, and 19 bases lay in between. This CDR3 comprises 16 residues. CDR1 and CDR2 (germline): SGHNT, YYREEE (reference sequence). CDR3 protein: CASSLGNREVSGEAFF. For the CDR3, the DNA is TGTGCCAGCAGCTTGGGGAACCGGGAAGTCAGTGGTGAAGCTTTCTTT.

In this sample, this clone turned up once. The chain combines TRBV7-2 with TRBJ1-3; 9 bases agree with TRBD1. The CDR3 is 16 residues long. V was clipped by 1 base and J by 7 bases; unmatched bases: 8. Germline V gene data show CDR1 as SGHTA and CDR2 as FQGNSA. This chain's CDR3 is CASSLGPGTGSNTIYF. The CDR3 bases are TGTGCCAGCAGCTTAGGGCCCGGGACAGGGAGTAACACCATATATTTT.

This rearrangement joins TRBV29-1 to TRBJ2-3, with 10 nucleotides matching TRBD2. Germline values: CDR1 SQVTM, CDR2 ANQGSEA. The V and J ends lost 7 bases and 0 bases, in that order; junction bases with no gene match: 7. This CDR3 is 15 amino acids long. The CDR3 bases are TGCAGCGGAGATAGCGGGAGGTCTAGCACAGATACGCAGTATTTT. Amino acid sequence: CSGDSGRSSTDTQYF.

V gene TRBV7-3 combines with J gene TRBJ1-1; D gene unclear. The CDR3 length is 13 residues. Trimming stripped 1 base from V and 1 base from J, with 4 bases between. Per germline, CDR1 SGHTA and CDR2 FQGTGA. This CDR3 reads CASSLSENTEAFF. The CDR3 DNA reads as TGTGCCAGCAGCTTAAGCGAGAACACTGAAGCTTTCTTT.

The rearrangement joins TRBV4-1 to TRBJ1-1; D possibly corresponds to TRBD1 (6 bases). V lost 1 base and J lost 11, with 17 bases in between. The germline V gene encodes CDR1 MGHRA and CDR2 YSYEKL. The CDR3 covers 14 residues. The CDR3 nucleotides are TGCGCCAGCAGCCAAGGGAGGGGGGGACCGTCGGCTTTCTTT. Translated, it gives CASSQGRGGPSAFF.

The V gene is TRBV7-9, the J gene TRBJ1-2, with D tentatively TRBD1 (5 bases). The CDR3 is 15 amino acids. V was clipped by 3 bases and J by 1 base, with 12 bases between them. CDR1 SEHNR and CDR2 FQNEAQ come from the germline V gene (reference sequence). CDR3 nucleotides: TGTGCCAGCAGCTTCGGGGGACTTAATAACTATGGCTACACCTTC. It translates to CASSFGGLNNYGYTF.

This chain links TRBV9 with TRBJ1-5; 9 bases match TRBD1. J was trimmed by 6 bases and V by 4 bases; bases with no gene match: 5. The CDR3 length is 14 residues. CDR1 SGDLS and CDR2 YYNGEE come from the germline V gene. CDR3 nucleotide sequence: TGTGCCAGCAGCCTTACAGGGGGCCGTCAGCCCCAGCATTTT. Amino acids: CASSLTGGRQPQHF.

The V call is TRBV19, the J call TRBJ1-1; 8 bases align to TRBD1. Looked up from germline, CDR1 is LNHDA and CDR2 is SQIVND (reference sequence). Trimming cost V 2 bases and J 7 bases; bases outside gene matches: 6. The CDR3 spans 14 residues. CDR3 coding DNA: TGTGCCAGTAGTATATGGGGACAGGAGATTGAAGCTTTCTTT. It yields the protein CASSIWGQEIEAFF.

This clone was found a few times. This chain links TRBV4-3 with TRBJ2-2; 14 nucleotides match TRBD2. CDR1 is LGHNA and CDR2 is YSLEER in the germline V gene. The V and J ends lost 0 bases and 4 bases, in that order; junction bases with no gene match: 4. The CDR3 is 18 amino acids. DNA of the CDR3: TGCGCCAGCAGCCAAGATCGACTAGCGGGAGGGATCACCGGGGAGCTGTTTTTT. Residues: CASSQDRLAGGITGELFF.

The rearrangement joins TRBV11-2 to TRBJ2-3, with 11 bases aligning to TRBD2. The J segment lost 1 base and the V segment lost 0 bases, leaving 3 bases of the junction unmatched. The length of the CDR3 is 17 residues. Germline V gives CDR1 SGHAT, CDR2 FQNNGV. CDR3 sequence: CASSLEIAGGGTDTQYF. CDR3 coding DNA: TGTGCCAGCAGCTTAGAGATAGCGGGAGGGGGCACAGATACGCAGTATTTT.

The V and J genes are TRBV6-5 and TRBJ2-2, with TRBD1 matching 7 bases. CDR3 length: 14 amino acids. Trimming cost V 5 bases and J 13 bases; bases outside gene matches: 13. Germline V gene data show CDR1 as MNHEY and CDR2 as SVGAGI. CDR3 residues: CASSEGPAGGRLFF. CDR3 coding DNA: TGTGCCAGCAGTGAAGGTCCGGCAGGGGGAAGGCTGTTTTTT.

The chain joins TRBV30 to TRBJ1-1; no firm D call. The germline gives CDR1 GTSNPN, CDR2 SVGIG (reference sequence). V was pared by 5 bases and J by 1 base, with 8 bases between. The length of the CDR3 is 12 residues. The CDR3 nucleotides are TGTGCCTGGGACGAGGGGAACACTGAAGCTTTCTTT. The encoded protein is CAWDEGNTEAFF.

The CDR3 region has the DNA TGTGCCAGCAGCGACAGGGGATTCAGCAATCAGCCCCAGCATTTT. Translating it yields CASSDRGFSNQPQHF. V is TRBV6-1 and J is TRBJ1-5, with 8 bases aligning to TRBD1. The V gene end was trimmed by 6 bases and the J gene end by 1 base; junction bases not matched to a gene: 5. CDR3 length: 15 amino acids. CDR1 is MNHNS and CDR2 is SASEGT in the germline V gene.

The chain has TRBV27 and TRBJ1-5, with 12 bases aligning to TRBD1. The CDR3 extends over 21 amino acids. Germline V CDR1 and CDR2: MNHEY, SMNVEV (reference sequence). Trimming at V came to 5 bases and at J to 1 base, leaving 18 bases not matched to a gene. The CDR3 loop reads CASSPRVSRDRGHLSNQPQHF. The DNA of the CDR3 is TGTGCCAGCAGTCCCAGGGTCTCACGGGACAGGGGGCATCTAAGCAATCAGCCCCAGCATTTT.

The CDR3 reads CASSIVASGANVLTF. The CDR3 nucleotides are TGTGCCAGTAGTATTGTGGCTTCTGGGGCCAACGTCCTGACTTTC. The rearrangement links TRBV19 to TRBJ2-6; D is undetermined. The germline V and J ends were trimmed by 3 bases and 1 base, with 7 bases remaining between them. This CDR3 has 15 amino acids. Germline CDR1 reads LNHDA; CDR2 reads SQIVND (reference sequence).

The chain carries TRBV10-3 and TRBJ2-3, with D possibly matching TRBD2 (5 bases). V was clipped by 0 bases and J by 0 bases, with 31 bases between them. This CDR3 spans 23 amino acids. Germline-derived CDR1 and CDR2 are ENHRY and SYGVKD. CDR3 nucleotides: TGTGCCATCAGTGAGTCGGGTTTCCCCGGGCTAGCCGATTTTAGCACTAGCACAGATACGCAGTATTTT. Residues: CAISESGFPGLADFSTSTDTQYF.

The chain combines TRBV18 with TRBJ1-1; 7 nucleotides agree with TRBD1. This CDR3 region has 17 residues. With 4 bases clipped from V and 5 bases from J, the junction kept 16 bases outside the gene matches. Looked up from germline, CDR1 is KGHSH and CDR2 is LQKENI. The CDR3 DNA reads TGTGCCAGCTCACAAAATGCGAACCAGGGGGGACGGACTGAAGCTTTCTTT. It specifies CASSQNANQGGRTEAFF.

This clone came up a few times. The chain has TRBV4-1 and TRBJ1-1, with 10 bases identical to TRBD1. Trimming cost V 1 base and J 6 bases; bases outside gene matches: 11. The CDR3 consists of 17 residues. Germline V gene sequence: CDR1 MGHRA, CDR2 YSYEKL. CDR3 sequence reads: CASSQAGTGAVRSEAFF. The CDR3 nucleotides are TGCGCCAGCAGCCAAGCCGGGACAGGGGCGGTTCGGTCTGAAGCTTTCTTT.